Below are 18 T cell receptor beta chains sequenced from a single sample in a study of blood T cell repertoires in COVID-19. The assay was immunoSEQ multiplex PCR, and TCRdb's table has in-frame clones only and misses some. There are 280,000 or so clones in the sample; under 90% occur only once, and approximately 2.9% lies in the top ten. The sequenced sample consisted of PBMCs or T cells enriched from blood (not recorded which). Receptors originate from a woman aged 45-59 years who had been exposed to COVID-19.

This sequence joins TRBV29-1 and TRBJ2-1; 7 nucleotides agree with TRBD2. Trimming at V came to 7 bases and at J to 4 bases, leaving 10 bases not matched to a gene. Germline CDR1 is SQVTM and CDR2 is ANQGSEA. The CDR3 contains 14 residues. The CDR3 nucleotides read TGCAGCGCCCTTCAACTAGCGAGATACAATGAGCAGTTCTTC. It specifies CSALQLARYNEQFF.

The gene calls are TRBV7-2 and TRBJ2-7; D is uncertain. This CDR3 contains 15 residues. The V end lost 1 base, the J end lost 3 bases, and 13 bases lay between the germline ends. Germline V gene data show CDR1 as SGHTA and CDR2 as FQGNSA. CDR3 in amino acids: CASSLGSTPVYEQYF. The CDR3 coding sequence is TGTGCCAGCAGCTTAGGGAGTACACCCGTCTACGAGCAGTACTTC.

The CDR3 protein is CASSPLAGHGSTDTQYF. The CDR3 DNA follows: TGTGCCAGTAGTCCCCTGGCAGGGCACGGCTCAACAGATACGCAGTATTTT. The rearrangement joins TRBV19 to TRBJ2-3; maybe TRBD1 (5 bases). The ends were cut back, 5 bases at V and 3 bases at J, with 21 bases in the middle. The CDR3 runs 17 residues. Looked up from germline, CDR1 is LNHDA and CDR2 is SQIVND (reference sequence). The full variable domain, its missing parts supplied by reference TRBV19 and TRBJ2-3, is DGGITQSPKYLFRKEGQNVTLSCEQNLNHDAMYWYRQDPGQGLRLIYYSQIVNDFQKGDIAEGYSVSREKKESFPLTVTSAQKNPTAFYLCASSPLAGHGSTDTQYFGPGTRLTVL.

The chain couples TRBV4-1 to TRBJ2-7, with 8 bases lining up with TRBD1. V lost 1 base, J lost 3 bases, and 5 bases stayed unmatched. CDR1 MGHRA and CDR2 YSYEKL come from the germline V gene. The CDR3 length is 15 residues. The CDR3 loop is CASSQVQGVGYEQYF. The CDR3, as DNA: TGCGCCAGCAGCCAAGTACAGGGGGTCGGCTACGAGCAGTACTTC.

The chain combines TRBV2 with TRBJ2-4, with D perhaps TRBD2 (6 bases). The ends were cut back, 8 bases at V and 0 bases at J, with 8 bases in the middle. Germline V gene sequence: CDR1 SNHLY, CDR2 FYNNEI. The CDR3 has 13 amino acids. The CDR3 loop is CASQEGAKNIQYF. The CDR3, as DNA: TGTGCCAGCCAGGAGGGAGCCAAAAACATTCAGTACTTC.

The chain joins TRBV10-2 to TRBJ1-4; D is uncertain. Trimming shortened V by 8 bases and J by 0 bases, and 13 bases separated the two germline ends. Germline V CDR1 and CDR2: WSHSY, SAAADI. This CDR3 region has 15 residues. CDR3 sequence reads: CASGRGRATNEKLFF. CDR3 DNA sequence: TGCGCCAGCGGCCGGGGTCGTGCAACTAATGAAAAACTGTTTTTT.

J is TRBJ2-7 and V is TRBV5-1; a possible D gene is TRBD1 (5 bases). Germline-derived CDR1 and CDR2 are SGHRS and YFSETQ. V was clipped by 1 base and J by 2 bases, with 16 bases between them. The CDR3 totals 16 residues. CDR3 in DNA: TGCGCCAGCAGCTTGAGATCTGGCAGGGAACCCTACGAGCAGTACTTC. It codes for CASSLRSGREPYEQYF. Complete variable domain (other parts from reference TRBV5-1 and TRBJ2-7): KAGVTQTPRYLIKTRGQQVTLSCSPISGHRSVSWYQQTPGQGLQFLFEYFSETQRNKGNFPGRFSGRQFSNSRSEMNVSTLELGDSALYLCASSLRSGREPYEQYFGPGTRLTVT.

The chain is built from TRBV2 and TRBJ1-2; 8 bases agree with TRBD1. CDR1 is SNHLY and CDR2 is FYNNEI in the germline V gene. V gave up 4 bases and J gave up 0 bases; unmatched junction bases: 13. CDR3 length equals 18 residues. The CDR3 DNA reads TGTGCCAGCAGTGTTTATGGGACAGGCGCTTTAGCTAACTATGGCTACACCTTC. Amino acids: CASSVYGTGALANYGYTF.

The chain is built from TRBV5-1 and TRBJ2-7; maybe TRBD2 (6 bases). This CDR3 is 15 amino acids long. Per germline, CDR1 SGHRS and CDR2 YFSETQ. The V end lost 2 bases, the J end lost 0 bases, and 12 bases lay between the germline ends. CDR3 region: CASSLGEDYSYEQYF. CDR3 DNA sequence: TGCGCCAGCAGCTTAGGCGAGGACTACTCCTACGAGCAGTACTTC.

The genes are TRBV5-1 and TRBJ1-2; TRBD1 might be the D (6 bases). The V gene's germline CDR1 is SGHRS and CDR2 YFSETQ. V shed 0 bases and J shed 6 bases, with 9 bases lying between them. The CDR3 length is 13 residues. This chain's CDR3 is CASSLEQGDGYTF. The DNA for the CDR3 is TGCGCCAGCAGCTTGGAACAGGGAGATGGCTACACCTTC.

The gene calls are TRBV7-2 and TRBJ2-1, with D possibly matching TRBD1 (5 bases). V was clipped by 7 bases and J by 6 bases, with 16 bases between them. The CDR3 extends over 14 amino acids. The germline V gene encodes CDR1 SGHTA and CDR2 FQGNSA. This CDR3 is CASTPAGLFNEQFF. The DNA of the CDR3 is TGTGCCAGCACCCCAGCAGGGCTCTTCAATGAGCAGTTCTTC.

CDR3 loop: CAISPIGDGGTNEQYF. As DNA, the CDR3 is TGTGCCATCAGCCCGATCGGGGACGGGGGAACTAACGAGCAGTACTTC. The chain uses TRBV10-3 and TRBJ2-7, with a tentative D call TRBD2 (6 bases). Germline CDR1 and CDR2: ENHRY and SYGVKD. The CDR3 is 16 amino acids. V lost 6 bases and J lost 5, with 23 bases in between.

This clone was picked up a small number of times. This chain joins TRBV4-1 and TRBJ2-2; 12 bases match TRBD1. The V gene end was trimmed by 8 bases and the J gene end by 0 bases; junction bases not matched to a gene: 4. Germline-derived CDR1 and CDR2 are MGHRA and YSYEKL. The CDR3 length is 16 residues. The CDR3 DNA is TGCGCCAGCTTCGGGACAGGGGGCGCGAACACCGGGGAGCTGTTTTTT. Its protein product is CASFGTGGANTGELFF.

CDR3 region: CASSQTGVGNQPQHF. CDR3 nucleotide sequence: TGCGCCAGCAGCCAGACCGGGGTCGGGAATCAGCCCCAGCATTTT. The genes are TRBV4-1 and TRBJ1-5; D is ambiguous. CDR1 and CDR2 from the germline V gene are MGHRA and YSYEKL. The CDR3 extends over 15 amino acids. Trimming pared 3 bases from V and 4 bases from J, leaving 13 bases between.

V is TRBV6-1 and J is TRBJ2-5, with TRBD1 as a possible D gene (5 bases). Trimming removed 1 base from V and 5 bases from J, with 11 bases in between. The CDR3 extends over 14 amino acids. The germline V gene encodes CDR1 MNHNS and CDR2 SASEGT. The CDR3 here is CASSEVGARETQYF. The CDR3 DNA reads TGTGCCAGCAGTGAAGTAGGGGCTAGGGAGACCCAGTACTTC.

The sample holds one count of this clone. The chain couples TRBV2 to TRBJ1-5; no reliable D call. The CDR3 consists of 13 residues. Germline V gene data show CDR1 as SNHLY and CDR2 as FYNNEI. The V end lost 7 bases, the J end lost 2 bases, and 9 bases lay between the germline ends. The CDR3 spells CASTYSGNQPQHF. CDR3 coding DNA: TGTGCCAGCACCTACTCGGGCAATCAGCCCCAGCATTTT.

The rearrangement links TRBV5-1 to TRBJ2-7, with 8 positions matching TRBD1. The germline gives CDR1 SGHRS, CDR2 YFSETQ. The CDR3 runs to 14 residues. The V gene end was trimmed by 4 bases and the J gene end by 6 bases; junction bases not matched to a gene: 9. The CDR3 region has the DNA TGCGCCAGCAGCCCCCGGACAGGGCAGGGCGAGCAGTACTTC. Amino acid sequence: CASSPRTGQGEQYF.

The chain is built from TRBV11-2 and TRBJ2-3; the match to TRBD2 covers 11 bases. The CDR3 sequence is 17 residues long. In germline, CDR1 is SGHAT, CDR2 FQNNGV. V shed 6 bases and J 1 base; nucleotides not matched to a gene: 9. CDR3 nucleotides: TGTGCCAGCAGACCACTTCTAGCGGGGGGAGGCACAGATACGCAGTATTTT. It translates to CASRPLLAGGGTDTQYF.